This T cell receptor beta chain originates from a study of human CD8 memory T cell subsets. This clonotype is labeled medium-sized based on frequency. It was UMI-labeled 5' RACE by which the TCR beta libraries were made. TCRdb re-called the 5' RACE reads and gives one entry per CDR3 protein, without DNA. The table for this sample gives 15,000 or so distinct CDR3 sequences. The phenotype assigned to stem-like memory CD8+ T cells (TSTEM) was CCR7+ PD-1- TIGIT-. The study used negative magnetic separation to enrich total CD8+ T cells. The germline V gene has CDR1 SEHNR and CDR2 FQNEAQ (reference sequence). The CDR3 has 16 residues.

This rearrangement joins TRBV7-9 to TRBJ2-5; TCRdb lists TRBD2, though no DNA is available to test this call. The TCR comes from a human donor in good health. The sequencing sample was made of CD8+ stem-like memory T cells (TSCM and TCM) sorted from PBMCs. The subset was: stem-like memory CD8 T cells (TSTEM), CCR7+ PD-1- TIGIT-. This CDR3 is CASSPWDYDAQETQYF.